One sample yielded the 2 T cell receptor beta chains listed below, sequenced in a study of cytomegalovirus exposure and HLA in healthy donors. This PCR relied on a set of 60 Vbeta primers and 13 Jbeta primers. Sequenced by immunoSEQ multiplex PCR; TCRdb stores in-frame clones only, minus some. The sample yields 150,000 to 200,000 clones, around 72% seen once. Sequences were obtained from PBMCs. These receptors originate from a woman in her fifties or sixties in good health and CMV-seropositive.

The chain combines TRBV20-1 with TRBJ2-5, with a weak D call TRBD2 (5 bases). V was clipped by 3 bases and J by 3 bases, with 5 bases between them. This CDR3 has 11 amino acids. Germline CDR1 and CDR2: DFQATT and SNEGSKA (reference sequence). CDR3 protein: CSASGKETQYF. As DNA, the CDR3 is TGCAGTGCTAGCGGGAAAGAGACCCAGTACTTC.

The chain recombines TRBV6-5 with TRBJ1-3, with a weak D call TRBD1 (5 bases). The CDR3 totals 15 residues. Germline lookup yields CDR1 MNHEY and CDR2 SVGAGI. Trimming took off 4 bases at V and 0 bases at J, with 10 bases between the two ends. The CDR3 sequence: CASSWGRPSGNTIYF. CDR3 DNA sequence: TGTGCCAGCAGTTGGGGCAGGCCCTCTGGAAACACCATATATTTT.